Following are 8 T cell receptor beta chains from one sample sequenced in a study of cytomegalovirus exposure and HLA in healthy donors (dated by TCRdb to 2016 to 2017). The receptor library was made with the immunoSEQ multiplex PCR assay. For the multiplex PCR, a mixture combining 60 forward primers for TCR Vbeta segments and 13 reverse primers for TCR Jbeta segments was used. TCRdb's version of the immuneACCESS table is confined to in-frame rearrangements and falls short of the full clone set. An unresolved V gene accounts for under half of the shortfall where checked; the remainder is of unknown origin. The sample table records about 37,000 clones; 74% of these occur just once. In total, the top ten clones hold approximately 6% of the sample. The sequenced sample consisted of PBMCs. The receptor set was obtained from a man younger than 40 in good health and CMV-seronegative.

The chain carries TRBV19 and TRBJ2-7, with D perhaps matching TRBD1 (6 bases). Germline CDR1 is LNHDA and CDR2 is SQIVND (reference sequence). V dropped 2 bases and J dropped 4 bases, with 15 bases sitting between them. The CDR3 runs 15 residues. This CDR3 reads CASSISGGGVYEQYF. DNA for the CDR3: TGTGCCAGTAGTATAAGTGGGGGCGGAGTATACGAGCAGTACTTC. Drawing the rest from reference TRBV19 and TRBJ2-7, the complete variable domain is DGGITQSPKYLFRKEGQNVTLSCEQNLNHDAMYWYRQDPGQGLRLIYYSQIVNDFQKGDIAEGYSVSREKKESFPLTVTSAQKNPTAFYLCASSISGGGVYEQYFGPGTRLTVT.

The chain has TRBV5-5 and TRBJ2-5; 7 nucleotides line up with TRBD2. Trimming removed 0 bases from V and 4 bases from J; junction bases left unmatched: 6. The CDR3 consists of 15 residues. In germline, CDR1 is SGHKS, CDR2 YYEKEE (reference sequence). The CDR3 nucleotides are TGTGCCAGCAGCTTGGCCGCGGGAGTAGGAGAGACCCAGTACTTC. Protein sequence: CASSLAAGVGETQYF.

The chain recombines TRBV30 with TRBJ2-3, with D hard to call. Germline V gene lookup returns CDR1 GTSNPN and CDR2 SVGIG (reference sequence). The V gene lost 2 bases and the J gene lost 4 bases, with 16 bases spanning the gap. The CDR3 covers 15 residues. CDR3 protein: CAWSLASGSADTQYF. CDR3 DNA: TGTGCCTGGAGTTTGGCATCCGGGTCGGCAGATACGCAGTATTTT.

V is TRBV28 and J is TRBJ2-7, with a possible D match to TRBD2 (5 bases). Between the trimmed V and J ends, which lost 8 bases and 3 bases, there was a span of 20 bases. This CDR3 comprises 15 residues. The germline V gene encodes CDR1 MDHEN and CDR2 SYDVKM. CDR3 sequence reads: CASHRRGGLFYEQYF. CDR3 DNA sequence: TGTGCCAGCCACCGACGGGGTGGTTTGTTCTACGAGCAGTACTTC.

The chain joins TRBV28 to TRBJ2-4; 8 bases match TRBD2. Germline V gene sequence: CDR1 MDHEN, CDR2 SYDVKM. This CDR3 contains 15 residues. Trimming removed 8 bases from V and 7 bases from J; junction bases left unmatched: 13. The CDR3 is CASGLIAGRGNIQYF. The CDR3, as DNA: TGTGCCAGCGGCCTCATAGCGGGGAGAGGGAACATTCAGTACTTC.

The chain employs TRBV19 and TRBJ2-1; D is unresolved. V was pared by 9 bases and J by 0 bases, with 15 bases between. The V gene's germline CDR1 is LNHDA and CDR2 SQIVND (reference sequence). The CDR3 consists of 15 residues. The CDR3 sequence is CASSESAYSYNEQFF. In DNA form, the CDR3 reads TGTGCCAGCTCGGAAAGCGCATACTCCTACAATGAGCAGTTCTTC. The full variable domain, in which reference TRBV19 and TRBJ2-1 provide the parts outside the CDR3, is DGGITQSPKYLFRKEGQNVTLSCEQNLNHDAMYWYRQDPGQGLRLIYYSQIVNDFQKGDIAEGYSVSREKKESFPLTVTSAQKNPTAFYLCASSESAYSYNEQFFGPGTRLTVL.

The chain combines TRBV5-4 with TRBJ1-2; no clear D gene. CDR3 length equals 14 residues. The ends were cut back, 0 bases at V and 1 base at J, with 7 bases in the middle. Germline V gene data show CDR1 as SGHNT and CDR2 as YYREEE (reference sequence). The CDR3, as DNA: TGTGCCAGCAGCTTGGATCCATTTAACTATGGCTACACCTTC. Translating gives CASSLDPFNYGYTF.

The chain carries TRBV7-8 and TRBJ2-2; 9 bases agree with TRBD1. The CDR3 is made up of 17 amino acids. The trim removed 2 bases at V and 4 bases at J, leaving 8 bases unmatched. Germline V lookup: CDR1 SGHVS, CDR2 FQNEAQ. The CDR3 DNA reads TGTGCCAGCAGCTTAAAAGCCGGGACAGGGCGCACCGGGGAGCTGTTTTTT. Translated, it gives CASSLKAGTGRTGELFF.